The 21 T cell receptor beta chains listed next were all sequenced from one sample in a study of CD8+ T cells in alopecia areata. TCR sequencing used cDNA made by reverse transcription of extracted RNA. Profiled with immunoSEQ multiplex PCR; TCRdb holds only in-frame clones, not every one. This sample comprises approximately 2,700 clones, none seen once only. The sample consisted of lesional skin. All receptors come from a C3H/HeJ mouse with alopecia areata. For the strain, the MHC haplotype given is H2-k.

In this sample, this clone turned up many times. Gene names are the mouse ones. The CDR3 extends 4 residues past the end of the read, so its final part is completed from the germline J gene. The chain carries TRBV16 and TRBJ1-1, with D maybe TRBD1 (5 bases). CDR1 is SGHSA and CDR2 is FRNQAP in the germline V gene. CDR3 size: 14 residues. The CDR3 sequence is CASSFTSGGLEVFF. The part of the CDR3 DNA that was read is TGTGCAAGCAGCTTCACCTCGGGGGGACTA.

This clone was seen at least ten times. Gene names and germline refer to mouse. The CDR3 region is CASRAGVSNERLFF. The DNA read from the CDR3 is TGTGCTAGCAGAGCAGGGGTTTCCAACGAA. This sequence joins TRBV29 and TRBJ1-4; a weak D match, TRBD1 (6 bases). The read gets to within 4 residues of the CDR3 end, and the germline J gene fills in the rest. In germline, CDR1 is MSHET, CDR2 SYDVDS. The CDR3 has 14 amino acids. Trimming took off 6 bases at V and 0 bases at J, with 8 bases between the two ends.

There are a few counts of this clone. A far larger clone differs by one base, so this is likely a read error. Mouse gene names apply. The read stops 4 residues short of the end of the CDR3; the missing end is completed from the germline J gene. V and J are TRBV1 and TRBJ2-3; D uncertain. Trimming pared 1 base from V and 3 bases from J, leaving 11 bases between. This CDR3 comprises 15 residues. The germline V gene has CDR1 NSQYPW and CDR2 LRSPGD (reference sequence). The sequenced CDR3 bases are TGCACCTGCAGTGCAGCCCAGGTGGAGGCAGAA. Protein: CTCSAAQVEAE. The CDR3 reads in full as CTCSAAQVEAETLYF.

This clone was recorded many times. Gene names follow the mouse nomenclature. CDR3 in amino acids: CAPGTGGRAETLYF. The part of the CDR3 DNA that was read is TGTGCCCCCGGGACTGGGGGGCGTGCAGAA. The V gene is TRBV14, the J gene TRBJ2-3; 12 bases fit TRBD2. Coverage ceases 4 residues before the CDR3 finishes, and the germline J gene fills in the end. The CDR3 sequence is 14 residues long. CDR1 and CDR2 from the germline V gene are SGHDT and FRDEAV. The V and J ends lost 10 bases and 1 base, in that order; junction bases with no gene match: 4.

A note on this clone: At residue 11, the TCRdb amino acid sequence and the translated nucleotide sequence differ, so the protein here is the DNA translation. Gene labels here are mouse ones. The read terminates 3 residues before the CDR3 end, so the remaining end is supplied by the germline J gene. The chain is built from TRBV4 and TRBJ1-6, with D possibly matching TRBD1 (5 bases). TRBJ1-6 is flagged as an ORF with uncertain function. Trimming shortened V by 3 bases and J by 3 bases, and 6 bases separated the two germline ends. This CDR3 is 14 amino acids long. Germline CDR1 and CDR2: LGHDT and YNNKQL (reference sequence). This chain's CDR3 is CASSYRVYNSPLYF. The part of the CDR3 DNA that was read is TGTGCCAGCAGCTACAGGGTCTATAATTCGCCC.

Comment on this clone: Gene names and germline refer to mouse. The read ends 4 residues early relative to the CDR3; the germline J gene fills the gap. The V call is TRBV13-1, the J call TRBJ1-4; 10 nucleotides agree with TRBD1. Germline CDR1 reads NSHNY; CDR2 reads SYGAGN. After removal of 3 bases from V and 4 bases from J, the junction contained 6 bases not matched to a gene. The CDR3 extends over 16 amino acids. CDR3 amino acids: CASSGYRDRGNERLFF. The DNA read from the CDR3 is TGTGCCAGCAGTGGGTACCGGGACAGGGGCAACGAA.

This clone was counted between two and nine times. At residue 12, the TCRdb protein and translated DNA are inconsistent; the protein given comes from the DNA. The genes and germline here are from mouse. The CDR3 goes on 3 residues after the read ends, and that part is filled in from the germline J gene. This rearrangement joins TRBV30 to TRBJ1-6; tentative D call: TRBD1 (6 bases). TRBJ1-6 has ORF status, its function being uncertain. Trimming removed 1 base at V and 0 bases at J, with 7 bases between. The CDR3 runs to 15 residues. Germline CDR1 reads SQVVS; CDR2 reads ANEGSEA. The CDR3 is CSSRGTDSYNSPLYF. Incomplete CDR3 DNA: TGTAGTTCTAGAGGGACAGATTCCTATAATTCGCCC.

This clone was observed a handful of times. Mouse germline and gene names are used. The CDR3 end falls 4 residues outside the read, so it is completed with the germline J gene. The chain joins TRBV12-2 to TRBJ2-1; 7 nucleotides agree with TRBD1. The V segment lost 4 bases and the J segment 3 bases; nucleotides outside the gene matches: 8. CDR1 and CDR2 (germline): SGHLS, HYDKME. The CDR3 is made up of 15 amino acids. Partial CDR3 DNA: TGTGCCAGCTCCCGTCCCAGGGGGTCCTATGCT. Residues: CASSRPRGSYA. The full CDR3 is CASSRPRGSYAEQFF.

This clone was seen many times. Genes and germline are mouse. The CDR3 sequence: CASSDSADRVDAEQFF. The CDR3 DNA, read in part, is TGTGCCAGCAGTGATTCGGCGGACAGGGTAGATGCT. The V call is TRBV13-1, the J call TRBJ2-1, with TRBD1 matching 8 bases. The read ends 4 residues shy of where the CDR3 ends; the end is completed using the germline J gene. The V and J ends lost 1 base and 5 bases, in that order; junction bases with no gene match: 8. The CDR3 spans 16 residues. Germline V gene lookup returns CDR1 NSHNY and CDR2 SYGAGN.

This clone was recorded at least ten times. The gene names given are mouse names. The sequenced fragment ends 4 residues before the CDR3 boundary, so the rest is inferred from the germline J gene. The genes are TRBV13-1 and TRBJ1-4; 8 nucleotides agree with TRBD1. The germline V gene has CDR1 NSHNY and CDR2 SYGAGN. The CDR3 totals 13 residues. The junction had 4 bases not matched to a gene; V was cut back by 7 bases and J by 5 bases. Here the CDR3 reads CASRTGLNERLFF. The sequenced part of the CDR3 DNA is TGTGCCAGCCGGACAGGGTTGAACGAA.

This clone occurred many times. Gene names are mouse gene names. The read finishes 4 residues shy of the CDR3 end, and the germline J gene is used to complete it. This specimen includes other DNA sequences encoding the same CDR3. The chain uses TRBV19 and TRBJ1-2; a possible D gene is TRBD1 (6 bases). This CDR3 comprises 14 residues. The ends were cut back, 5 bases at V and 0 bases at J, with 11 bases in the middle. Per germline, CDR1 FNHDT and CDR2 SITEND (reference sequence). The part of the CDR3 DNA that was read is TGTGCCAGCAGCAGGGACACTGCAAACTCC. Translated: CASSRDTANS. The CDR3 in its entirety is CASSRDTANSDYTF.

Note on this clone: This likely reflects a read error, since a far larger clone is one base away. Mouse gene names apply. The sequenced fragment ends 4 residues before the CDR3 boundary, so the rest is inferred from the germline J gene. Within the sample, other DNA sequences also encode this same CDR3. The chain has TRBV19 and TRBJ2-1, with D uncertain. This CDR3 region has 13 residues. Germline values: CDR1 FNHDT, CDR2 SITEND (reference sequence). CDR3 DNA (partial): TGTGCCAGCAGTATGAGTCTGGAGGCT. It yields the protein CASSMSLEA. The whole CDR3 protein reads CASSMSLEAEQFF.

This clone was seen at least ten times. Gene names and germline refer to mouse. Incomplete CDR3 DNA: TGTGCCAGCAGTTTCCGCAGGCTCCAAGAC. It is translated as CASSFRRLQD. The whole CDR3 region reads CASSFRRLQDTQYF. The rearrangement uses TRBV14 and TRBJ2-5; unclear D gene. With the read ending 4 residues before the CDR3 end, the germline J gene is used to fill in that end. This CDR3 has 14 amino acids. The germline CDR1 and CDR2 sequences are SGHDT and FRDEAV. The V gene lost 1 base and the J gene lost 2 bases, with 8 bases spanning the gap.

This clone was recorded many times. Gene names and germline match the mouse. The CDR3 end lies 4 residues beyond the end of the read and is filled in from the germline J gene. The chain employs TRBV3 and TRBJ2-1; 10 nucleotides match TRBD2. CDR1 and CDR2 from the germline V gene are SNHLY and FYNGKV (reference sequence). The V gene end was trimmed by 5 bases and the J gene end by 0 bases; junction bases not matched to a gene: 7. This CDR3 is built from 17 residues. Partial CDR3 DNA: TGTGCCAGCAGCCTCCCTGGACTGGGGGTTAACTATGCT. This codes for CASSLPGLGVNYA. The entire CDR3 reads CASSLPGLGVNYAEQFF.

This clone was detected ten times or more. At residue 13, the TCRdb protein and translated DNA are inconsistent; the protein given comes from the DNA. Genes here carry mouse names. The CDR3 end falls 3 residues outside the read, so it is completed with the germline J gene. This chain uses TRBV12-2 with TRBJ1-3, with 11 bases lining up with TRBD1. There are 16 residues in the CDR3. Germline V CDR1 and CDR2: SGHLS, HYDKME. V dropped 3 bases and J dropped 0; count of bases not matched to a gene: 3. CDR3 residues: CASSSGTGGSGNTLYF. Partial CDR3 DNA: TGTGCCAGCTCTTCCGGGACAGGGGGTTCTGGAAATACG.

This clone was observed many times. Gene names are the mouse ones. The read ends 4 residues before the CDR3 terminus; that terminus is restored from the germline J gene. This chain uses TRBV13-3 with TRBJ2-7, with 7 nucleotides matching TRBD2. CDR3 size: 13 residues. V was clipped by 3 bases and J by 1 base; unmatched bases: 1. Germline loops: CDR1 NNHDY, CDR2 SYVADS. The DNA read from the CDR3 is TGTGCCAGCAGTGCTGGGGGATCCTAT. Translation gives CASSAGGSY. The entire CDR3 sequence reads CASSAGGSYEQYF.

This clone was seen a handful of times. Gene names are the mouse ones. The read ends 4 residues before the CDR3 terminus; that terminus is restored from the germline J gene. The chain joins TRBV19 to TRBJ2-1; a possible D gene is TRBD1 (6 bases). CDR3 length: 14 residues. CDR1 is FNHDT, CDR2 SITEND, per germline (reference sequence). V gave up 4 bases and J gave up 4 bases, with 12 bases separating them. The part of the CDR3 DNA that was read is TGTGCCAGCAGTCATCTCAGGGGATATGCT. Its translation: CASSHLRGYA. The entire CDR3 sequence reads CASSHLRGYAEQFF.

By frequency in the sample, this clone is medium-sized. Gene and germline names: mouse. With the read ending 4 residues before the CDR3 end, the germline J gene is used to fill in that end. The V gene is TRBV17, the J gene TRBJ2-2; D perhaps matches TRBD1 (6 bases). The V gene's germline CDR1 is MNHDT and CDR2 YYDKIL. V was trimmed by 1 base and J by 3 bases, leaving 6 bases between them. This CDR3 comprises 14 residues. CDR3 amino acids: CASSRGQDTGQLYF. The DNA read from the CDR3 is TGTGCTAGCAGTAGAGGACAGGACACCGGG.

As to this clone: Genes and germline are mouse. The CDR3 end falls 4 residues outside the read, so it is completed with the germline J gene. V is TRBV13-2 and J is TRBJ2-5, with 9 bases matching TRBD2. Germline V CDR1 and CDR2: NNHNN, SYGAGS (reference sequence). The CDR3 length is 13 residues. The CDR3 reads CASSGGLGDTQYF. The CDR3 bases that were read are TGTGCCAGCAGTGGGGGACTGGGTGAC.

This clone came up many times. The gene names given are mouse names. The read ends 4 residues shy of where the CDR3 ends; the end is completed using the germline J gene. The chain recombines TRBV1 with TRBJ2-7; possibly TRBD1 for D (5 bases). V was shortened by 3 bases and J by 0 bases, with 9 bases between the two germline ends. The CDR3 contains 14 residues. In germline, CDR1 is NSQYPW, CDR2 LRSPGD (reference sequence). CDR3 protein: CTCSASTDSYEQYF. Partial CDR3 DNA: TGCACCTGCAGTGCCTCGACAGACTCCTAT.

This clone was found many times. The gene symbols are mouse symbols. Coverage ceases 4 residues before the CDR3 finishes, and the germline J gene fills in the end. The rearrangement joins TRBV5 to TRBJ2-2; 11 bases fit TRBD2. From germline, CDR1 is LGHNA and CDR2 YNLKQL (reference sequence). V lost 4 bases to trimming and J lost 3 bases; unmatched junction nucleotides: 4. The CDR3 covers 16 residues. The CDR3: CASSPRDWGYTGQLYF. CDR3 bases read: TGTGCCAGCAGCCCCCGGGACTGGGGGTACACCGGG.